Listed below are T cell receptor beta chains from one sample, sequenced in a study of blood T cell repertoires in COVID-19. The repertoire was sequenced with immunoSEQ multiplex PCR; TCRdb's copy has only in-frame clones and lacks some. The data show 200,000 to 300,000 clones, roughly 88% seen once. Sequenced sample: peripheral blood. The receptors derive from a man aged 40-49 years with acute or convalescent COVID-19. Both conserved end residues are part of each CDR3. The D gene is left open where the match is weak. Clone size is not always given. Where it is, it says once, few, many or a class for expanded clones.

.	TRBJ2-7	14	.	TRBV7-8	TGTGCCAGCAGCTTAGGTGACAAGCCTTACGAGCAGTACTTC	CASSLGDKPYEQYF
.	TRBJ2-7	16	TRBD1	TRBV5-1	TGCGCCAGCAGCATCCCCCCCGGGACAGGGGCGTACGAGCAGTACTTC	CASSIPPGTGAYEQYF
.	TRBJ2-5	11	.	TRBV30	TGTGCCTGGACCAGGGCTGAGACCCAGTACTTC	CAWTRAETQYF
.	TRBJ1-1	16	.	TRBV27	TGTGCCAGCAGTTTAACCAGGGGAAGGCATTACACTGAAGCTTTCTTT	CASSLTRGRHYTEAFF
.	TRBJ1-6	15	.	TRBV6-5	TGTGCCAGCAGTTTCAGGCGGGGGCTTGGTTCACCCCTCCACTTT	CASSFRRGLGSPLHF
.	TRBJ1-5	13	.	TRBV5-1	TGCGCCAGCAGCTTACAGGGTAACCAGCCCCAGCATTTT	CASSLQGNQPQHF
.	TRBJ2-7	17	.	TRBV6-1	TGTGCCAGCAGTGAAGGGTGGGAGAGGTGGAGCTCCTACGAGCAGTACTTC	CASSEGWERWSSYEQYF
.	TRBJ1-6	15	.	TRBV6-5	TGTGCCAGCAGTTACTCGAACAGGGAAGGTTCACCCCTCCACTTT	CASSYSNREGSPLHF
.	TRBJ2-1	15	TRBD2	TRBV10-3	TGTGCCATCAGTGACAGCGGGACGCTCTACAATGAGCAGTTCTTC	CAISDSGTLYNEQFF
.	TRBJ1-3	15	.	TRBV10-3	TGTGCCATCAGGCCGGCAATTACTACTGGAAACACCATATATTTT	CAIRPAITTGNTIYF
.	TRBJ1-2	13	.	TRBV29-1	TGCAGCGTGGATACAGGGAGTTACAATGGCTACACCTTC	CSVDTGSYNGYTF
once	TRBJ2-3	16	.	TRBV4-3	TGCGCCAGCAGCCCCCAAACGGGGGTTCCCACAGATACGCAGTATTTT	CASSPQTGVPTDTQYF
.	TRBJ1-4	14	.	TRBV7-9	TGTGCCAGCAGCTCGAGACAGACGAATGAAAAACTGTTTTTT	CASSSRQTNEKLFF
.	TRBJ2-2	15	TRBD2	TRBV3-1/TRBV3-2	TGTGCCAGCAGCCAAACCGGGAGGTTCACCGGGGAGCTGTTTTTT	CASSQTGRFTGELFF
.	TRBJ1-6	14	.	TRBV5-3	TGTGCCATGGTATCGCAGGCTCAGGATTCACCCCTCCACTTT	CAMVSQAQDSPLHF
once	TRBJ1-2	13	.	TRBV27	TGTGCCAGCTCACCCACAGGTTACTATGGCTACACCTTC	CASSPTGYYGYTF
.	TRBJ2-1	11	.	TRBV30	TGTGCCTGGAGTCCTAGGAATGAGCAGTTCTTC	CAWSPRNEQFF
.	TRBJ2-2	18	TRBD2	TRBV6-1	TGTGCCAGCAGTGAAGGACTAGCGGGGGGATCGGGCACCGGGGAGCTGTTTTTT	CASSEGLAGGSGTGELFF
.	TRBJ2-1	14	.	TRBV7-2	TGTGCCAGCAGCTCAGGAGGGTATGGGAATGAGCAGTTCTTC	CASSSGGYGNEQFF
.	TRBJ2-1	13	TRBD2	TRBV30	TGTGCCGGGGCAGCGGGAGGGTTCCCGCGGCAGTTCTTC	CAGAAGGFPRQFF
.	TRBJ2-1	16	.	TRBV3-1/TRBV3-2	TGTGCCAGCAGCCAAAACGAGGGACTCTCTTACAATGAGCAGTTCTTC	CASSQNEGLSYNEQFF
.	TRBJ2-1	15	TRBD2	TRBV27	TGTGCCAGCAGTTCCTATAGCGGGAGGGAGGGTGAGCAGTTCTTC	CASSSYSGREGEQFF
.	TRBJ1-1	15	.	TRBV10-3	TGTGCCATCAGTGAGACGACGGGGGAGGACACTGAAGCTTTCTTT	CAISETTGEDTEAFF
.	TRBJ1-5	16	.	TRBV5-6	TGTGCCAGCAGCTACACCCTGACGGCAGGATCTCAGCCCCAGCATTTT	CASSYTLTAGSQPQHF
.	TRBJ2-3	17	.	TRBV7-9	TGTGCCAGCAGCTTAGATTTTGGGAGCCTTAGCACAGATACGCAGTATTTT	CASSLDFGSLSTDTQYF
few	TRBJ1-2	15	.	TRBV28	TGTGCCAGCAGTTTCGTAAATCGCCTAAACTATGGCTACACCTTC	CASSFVNRLNYGYTF
.	TRBJ1-3	15	TRBD1	TRBV7-2	TGTGCCAGCAGCTCGGACAGGGTCTCTGGAAACACCATATATTTT	CASSSDRVSGNTIYF
.	TRBJ2-1	16	.	TRBV18	TGTGCCAGCTCACTCATGCAGGGGAAAGGGGGTAATGAGCAGTTCTTC	CASSLMQGKGGNEQFF
.	TRBJ2-7	16	.	TRBV27	TGTGCCAGCAGTTCCGGACACGACGGGCGGCCCTACGAGCAGTACTTC	CASSSGHDGRPYEQYF